The 8 T cell receptor beta chains below all came from one sample that was sequenced in a study of blood T cell repertoires in COVID-19. The assay was immunoSEQ multiplex PCR, and TCRdb's table has in-frame clones only and misses some. This sample has about 410,000 clones, with roughly 90% found just once. Sequenced input: peripheral blood. Receptor source: a middle-aged woman with COVID-19, enrolled during active disease.

This rearrangement joins TRBV5-4 to TRBJ1-1; 7 bases are a match to TRBD1. Germline CDR1 and CDR2: SGHNT and YYREEE (reference sequence). V gave up 0 bases and J gave up 6 bases; unmatched junction bases: 8. There are 15 residues in the CDR3. The CDR3: CASSLGGGPLSEAFF. The CDR3 DNA reads TGTGCCAGCAGCTTGGGAGGGGGCCCCCTCTCTGAAGCTTTCTTT. Complete variable domain (other parts from reference TRBV5-4 and TRBJ1-1): ETGVTQSPTHLIKTRGQQVTLRCSSQSGHNTVSWYQQALGQGPQFIFQYYREEENGRGNFPPRFSGLQFPNYSSELNVNALELDDSALYLCASSLGGGPLSEAFFGQGTRLTVV.

The V gene is TRBV9, the J gene TRBJ1-4; 9 bases fit TRBD1. This CDR3 is built from 15 residues. The V segment lost 3 bases and the J segment 8 bases; nucleotides outside the gene matches: 8. Germline V CDR1 and CDR2: SGDLS, YYNGEE. CDR3 sequence: CASSEGTGLGEKLFF. As DNA, the CDR3 is TGTGCCAGCAGCGAGGGGACAGGGTTGGGGGAAAAACTGTTTTTT.

This chain joins TRBV10-3 and TRBJ2-7, with no clear D. The CDR3 is 13 amino acids. Trimming removed 3 bases from V and 1 base from J, with 7 bases in between. Germline CDR1 reads ENHRY; CDR2 reads SYGVKD. DNA of the CDR3: TGTGCCATCAGTGACCAGGTTTCCTACGAGCAGTACTTC. Its translation: CAISDQVSYEQYF.

This clone was counted only a few times. Other DNA sequences in this sample translate to the same CDR3. The V gene is TRBV28, the J gene TRBJ1-2; D not certain. The CDR3 loop spans 11 amino acids. Trimming stripped 4 bases from V and 4 bases from J, with 4 bases between. The germline V gene encodes CDR1 MDHEN and CDR2 SYDVKM. The CDR3 DNA follows: TGTGCCAGCAGTTCCCTCTATGGCTACACCTTC. As protein: CASSSLYGYTF.

The gene calls are TRBV7-2 and TRBJ2-1; D is unresolved. The ends were cut back, 1 base at V and 6 bases at J, with 10 bases in the middle. CDR1 is SGHTA, CDR2 FQGNSA, per germline. The CDR3 is 14 amino acids. CDR3 protein: CASSLVTALNEQFF. In DNA, the CDR3 is TGTGCCAGCAGCTTAGTGACTGCGCTCAATGAGCAGTTCTTC.

The chain links TRBV7-9 to TRBJ2-5, with D perhaps matching TRBD1 (5 bases). This CDR3 region has 14 residues. The germline gives CDR1 SEHNR, CDR2 FQNEAQ (reference sequence). V was pared by 2 bases and J by 1 base, with 8 bases between. The CDR3 is CASSLNQGQETQYF. The DNA of the CDR3 is TGTGCCAGCAGCTTAAATCAGGGCCAAGAGACCCAGTACTTC.

This clone was counted only a few times. The J gene is TRBJ2-5, the V gene TRBV14, with 9 bases matching TRBD2. Trimming took 1 base from V and 2 from J; bases not matched to a gene: 2. CDR3 size: 15 residues. Germline CDR1 reads SGHDN; CDR2 reads FVKESK. The CDR3 DNA is TGTGCCAGCAGCCAAGGCGGGAGGGGTCAAGAGACCCAGTACTTC. Protein: CASSQGGRGQETQYF.

The genes are TRBV6-9 and TRBJ1-5; TRBD1 aligns across 7 bases. CDR3 size: 18 residues. The germline V gene encodes CDR1 MNHGY and CDR2 SVAAGI. With 8 bases clipped from V and 0 bases from J, the junction kept 16 bases outside the gene matches. The CDR3 loop reads CASRDPTGSFYSNQPQHF. The CDR3 DNA sequence: TGTGCCAGCCGAGACCCGACAGGGAGTTTTTATAGCAATCAGCCCCAGCATTTT.